This entry lists 25 T cell receptor beta chains sequenced from one sample in a study of blood T cell repertoires in COVID-19 (dated by TCRdb to 2018 to 2020). Preparation of the library involved the immunoSEQ multiplex PCR assay. TCRdb carries this immuneACCESS record with in-frame sequences only. Its versions omit some clonotypes, under half of them owing to an unresolved V gene in the studies checked, with the rest unexplained. The sample table contains just under 150,000 clones; only one count was recorded for 87% of them. Less than 0.95% of the sample is taken by the ten largest. Sequencing input: peripheral blood. These receptors originate from a woman in her forties or fifties with acute or convalescent COVID-19.

The rearrangement joins TRBV6-5 to TRBJ1-4; 7 bases align to TRBD1. The CDR3 totals 15 residues. V was pared by 4 bases and J by 5 bases, with 7 bases of the junction left unmatched. Germline lookup yields CDR1 MNHEY and CDR2 SVGAGI. The CDR3, as DNA: TGTGCCAGCAGTTCGGGAGGGACAGTGAATGAAAAACTGTTTTTT. Protein sequence: CASSSGGTVNEKLFF.

The rearrangement uses TRBV10-3 and TRBJ2-7, with 10 bases identical to TRBD2. V lost 5 bases and J lost 4; bases outside the gene matches: 8. Germline CDR1 is ENHRY and CDR2 is SYGVKD. CDR3 length: 15 amino acids. The CDR3 reads CAISSLSGGFYEQYF. The CDR3 DNA is TGTGCCATCAGTAGCCTTAGCGGGGGGTTTTACGAGCAGTACTTC.

The V gene is TRBV2, the J gene TRBJ1-1, with 7 nucleotides matching TRBD1. Germline V CDR1 and CDR2: SNHLY, FYNNEI. CDR3 size: 14 residues. Unmatched junction bases numbered 6, after V lost 6 bases and J lost 2 bases. The CDR3 spells CASRLGDSNTEAFF. Written as DNA, the CDR3 is TGTGCCAGCAGGTTAGGGGACAGCAACACTGAAGCTTTCTTT.

With regard to this clone: Other DNA sequences in this sample translate to the same CDR3. J is TRBJ2-7 and V is TRBV6-5, with D maybe TRBD1 (5 bases). Germline-derived CDR1 and CDR2 are MNHEY and SVGAGI. There are 13 residues in the CDR3. V was cut by 5 bases and J by 2 bases, with 10 bases left in between. The CDR3 nucleotides are TGTGCCAGCAGTCCCTCAGGGACCTACGAGCAGTACTTC. Its translation is CASSPSGTYEQYF.

The gene calls are TRBV30 and TRBJ1-1; the D gene is possibly TRBD1 (5 bases). This CDR3 comprises 15 residues. Per the germline V gene, CDR1 is GTSNPN and CDR2 is SVGIG (reference sequence). V was pared by 0 bases and J by 2 bases, with 13 bases between. The CDR3 nucleotides read TGTGCCTGGAGTGTCATAGGGGTCCGCAACACTGAAGCTTTCTTT. Its translation: CAWSVIGVRNTEAFF.

The V gene is TRBV4-1, the J gene TRBJ1-4; a weak D match, TRBD1 (6 bases). The germline V and J ends were trimmed by 2 bases and 7 bases, with 11 bases remaining between them. The CDR3 consists of 14 residues. Germline V gene sequence: CDR1 MGHRA, CDR2 YSYEKL. CDR3 region: CASSQPQGSEKLFF. The CDR3 DNA is TGCGCCAGCAGCCAACCACAGGGTAGTGAAAAACTGTTTTTT.

The chain has TRBV13 and TRBJ2-7, with TRBD2 matching 8 bases. Per the germline V gene, CDR1 is PRHDT and CDR2 is FYEKMQ (reference sequence). The CDR3 consists of 15 residues. V lost 0 bases and J lost 2; bases outside the gene matches: 3. The CDR3 reads CASSLGSGGAYEQYF. The CDR3, as DNA: TGTGCCAGCAGCTTAGGGTCGGGGGGGGCCTACGAGCAGTACTTC.

Notes on this clone: The identical CDR3 is also encoded by other nucleotide sequences in the sample. J is TRBJ1-1 and V is TRBV18, with 8 bases lining up with TRBD1. V dropped 2 bases and J dropped 0; count of bases not matched to a gene: 2. Germline V lookup: CDR1 KGHSH, CDR2 LQKENI. The CDR3 spans 15 residues. CDR3 sequence: CASSPGQGMNTEAFF. DNA of the CDR3: TGTGCCAGCTCACCAGGACAGGGAATGAACACTGAAGCTTTCTTT.

The rearrangement links TRBV27 to TRBJ1-2; TRBD1 matches 7 bases. Germline assignment: CDR1 MNHEY and CDR2 SMNVEV (reference sequence). This CDR3 comprises 14 residues. V lost 5 bases, J lost 3 bases, and 6 bases stayed unmatched. This CDR3 reads CASSPYRGHYGYTF. In DNA, the CDR3 is TGTGCCAGCAGTCCGTACAGGGGCCACTATGGCTACACCTTC.

This clone was seen once. This rearrangement joins TRBV27 to TRBJ2-6; the D is unclear. This CDR3 contains 17 residues. Trimming removed 0 bases from V and 0 bases from J, with 9 bases in between. Germline CDR1 MNHEY, CDR2 SMNVEV (reference sequence). CDR3 sequence: CASSLSLVISGANVLTF. The CDR3 nucleotides are TGTGCCAGCAGTTTATCCCTAGTGATCTCTGGGGCCAACGTCCTGACTTTC.

The rearrangement links TRBV10-3 to TRBJ1-4; D is perhaps TRBD1 (5 bases). The V and J ends lost 4 bases and 3 bases respectively, with 6 bases between them. The CDR3 contains 13 residues. Germline CDR1 ENHRY, CDR2 SYGVKD. CDR3 in DNA: TGTGCCATCAGTGGACAGTCTAATGAAAAACTGTTTTTT. This translates into CAISGQSNEKLFF.

The V and J genes are TRBV5-4 and TRBJ2-3; 9 nucleotides agree with TRBD2. In germline, CDR1 is SGHNT, CDR2 YYREEE (reference sequence). This CDR3 is built from 17 residues. After removal of 2 bases from V and 1 base from J, the junction contained 8 bases not matched to a gene. The CDR3 nucleotides are TGTGCCAGCAGCTTTCTAGCGGGAATAGTACGCACAGATACGCAGTATTTT. It translates to CASSFLAGIVRTDTQYF.

The chain joins TRBV7-3 to TRBJ2-3; D is possibly TRBD2 (5 bases). This CDR3 contains 13 residues. The germline V gene encodes CDR1 SGHTA and CDR2 FQGTGA. Trimming took off 5 bases at V and 9 bases at J, with 15 bases between the two ends. Here the CDR3 DNA reads TGTGCCAGCAGCCCCCCCGCGGACTCAACGCAGTATTTT. This translates into CASSPPADSTQYF.

CDR3 coding DNA: TGTGCCAGCAGCCTCGGGGTCTATGGCTACACCTTC. Its translation: CASSLGVYGYTF. The chain recombines TRBV12-3 or TRBV12-4 with TRBJ1-2; D ambiguous. The CDR3 has 12 residues. Trimming took 6 bases from V and 4 from J, leaving 9 bases between them.

The chain is built from TRBV25-1 and TRBJ2-7, with D perhaps matching TRBD1 (6 bases). Trimming pared 2 bases from V and 7 bases from J, leaving 15 bases between. CDR3 length: 14 amino acids. Per germline, CDR1 MGHDK and CDR2 SYGVNS. CDR3 region: CASSENRVEVEQYF. The CDR3 DNA reads as TGTGCCAGCAGTGAAAACAGGGTAGAAGTAGAGCAGTACTTC.

The V gene is TRBV2, the J gene TRBJ2-7; no reliable D call. The V end lost 1 base, the J end lost 0 bases, and 10 bases lay between the germline ends. The length of the CDR3 is 15 residues. CDR1 and CDR2 from the germline V gene are SNHLY and FYNNEI. The CDR3 reads CASSEGRLSSYEQYF. For the CDR3, the DNA is TGTGCCAGCAGTGAAGGGCGGTTAAGCTCCTACGAGCAGTACTTC. Filled out from reference TRBV2 and TRBJ2-7, the complete variable domain reads EPEVTQTPSHQVTQMGQEVILRCVPISNHLYFYWYRQILGQKVEFLVSFYNNEISEKSEIFDDQFSVERPDGSNFTLKIRSTKLEDSAMYFCASSEGRLSSYEQYFGPGTRLTVT.

The CDR3 sequence: CASSPGTSGGYWNIQYF. CDR3 nucleotide sequence: TGTGCCAGCAGCCCCGGGACTAGCGGGGGCTACTGGAACATTCAGTACTTC. The V gene is TRBV5-4, the J gene TRBJ2-4; the match to TRBD2 covers 14 bases. V lost 4 bases, J lost 7 bases, and 10 bases stayed unmatched. This CDR3 is built from 17 residues. Germline V gene sequence: CDR1 SGHNT, CDR2 YYREEE (reference sequence).

The CDR3 is CASSSPPGTPEAFF. CDR3 coding DNA: TGTGCCAGCAGTTCTCCGCCGGGAACTCCTGAAGCTTTCTTT. The chain is built from TRBV6-5 and TRBJ1-1; no reliable D call. The germline V gene has CDR1 MNHEY and CDR2 SVGAGI. The V end lost 4 bases, the J end lost 6 bases, and 15 bases lay between the germline ends. The CDR3 is 14 amino acids.

A single count supports this clone. V gene TRBV5-1 combines with J gene TRBJ2-7; 8 positions match TRBD1. Germline V CDR1 and CDR2: SGHRS, YFSETQ. This CDR3 is 15 amino acids long. Trimming at V came to 0 bases and at J to 4 bases, leaving 6 bases not matched to a gene. DNA for the CDR3: TGCGCCAGCAGCTTGGGGCAGGACAGGGTGTACGAGCAGTACTTC. Its protein product is CASSLGQDRVYEQYF.

The rearrangement joins TRBV12-3 or TRBV12-4 to TRBJ1-1, with 7 bases matching TRBD1. The CDR3 spans 11 residues. Trimming took 4 bases from V and 8 from J; bases not matched to a gene: 1. DNA for the CDR3: TGTGCCAGCAGTTCGACAGGGGAAGCTTTCTTT. Translated: CASSSTGEAFF.

The CDR3 nucleotides read TGTGCCACCAGAGCAGGGGGATTGTACGAGCAGTACTTC. This translates into CATRAGGLYEQYF. The gene calls are TRBV15 and TRBJ2-7; 7 bases agree with TRBD1. CDR1 and CDR2 from the germline V gene are LNHNV and YYDKDF (reference sequence). J lost 4 bases, V lost 6 bases, and 6 bases had no gene match. This CDR3 comprises 13 residues. The whole variable domain, filled in from reference TRBV15 and TRBJ2-7, reads DAMVIQNPRYQVTQFGKPVTLSCSQTLNHNVMYWYQQKSSQAPKLLFHYYDKDFNNEADTPDNFQSRRPNTSFCFLDIRSPGLGDTAMYLCATRAGGLYEQYFGPGTRLTVT.

The chain links TRBV7-2 to TRBJ2-1; D is perhaps TRBD2 (6 bases). Germline values: CDR1 SGHTA, CDR2 FQGNSA. The CDR3 totals 14 residues. Trimming removed 5 bases at V and 3 bases at J, with 11 bases between. The CDR3 reads CASSPRRGYNEQFF. CDR3 nucleotide sequence: TGTGCCAGCAGCCCCCGGCGGGGCTACAATGAGCAGTTCTTC.

The rearrangement joins TRBV5-4 to TRBJ2-1; the match to TRBD2 covers 7 bases. With 6 bases clipped from V and 2 bases from J, the junction kept 8 bases outside the gene matches. Germline V lookup: CDR1 SGHNT, CDR2 YYREEE (reference sequence). The CDR3 extends over 15 amino acids. The CDR3 loop reads CASTTQRGPYNEQFF. CDR3 DNA: TGTGCCAGCACCACCCAGCGGGGCCCCTACAATGAGCAGTTCTTC.

In DNA, the CDR3 is TGCGCCAGCAGCTTGGCCGTACAACAAGAGACCCAGTACTTC. This translates into CASSLAVQQETQYF. This chain joins TRBV5-1 and TRBJ2-5; D remains ambiguous. The CDR3 has 14 residues. CDR1 is SGHRS and CDR2 is YFSETQ in the germline V gene. Trimming cost V 0 bases and J 2 bases, with 8 bases left between them. The variable domain in full, completed from reference TRBV5-1 and TRBJ2-5, reads KAGVTQTPRYLIKTRGQQVTLSCSPISGHRSVSWYQQTPGQGLQFLFEYFSETQRNKGNFPGRFSGRQFSNSRSEMNVSTLELGDSALYLCASSLAVQQETQYFGPGTRLLVL.

The genes are TRBV19 and TRBJ1-2, with D possibly being TRBD1 (5 bases). V was pared by 2 bases and J by 4 bases, with 11 bases between. CDR1 and CDR2 from the germline V gene are LNHDA and SQIVND (reference sequence). This CDR3 region has 14 residues. The CDR3 loop reads CASSIWGIAYGYTF. CDR3 sequence (DNA): TGTGCCAGTAGTATATGGGGCATTGCCTATGGCTACACCTTC.